The sequence of this T cell receptor (beta chain) was determined in a study of response to subunit inactivated influenza vaccine. A note on this clonotype: The antigen is not known. One end of the junction is discordant with germline, which a read error may explain.

The length of the CDR3 is 13 residues. The germline CDR1 and CDR2 sequences are LGHDT and YNNKEL (reference sequence). Whole-study results and caveats: That few new T cells are recruited by each seasonal influenza vaccination was the authors' suggestion.

TCRdb itself ran the RT-PCR reads through MiXCR, one entry per CDR3 protein. Altogether 710,000 or so distinct CDR3 sequences are present, approximately 15% being singletons, with the ten largest covering 11%. This clonotype originated in a man aged 50 or older who received an inactivated influenza vaccine. This chain uses TRBV3-1 with TRBJ1-2, with D unclear. The sequencing here drew on PBMCs from blood, taken about 13 days after vaccination. The CDR3 here is CASSQDPGSPRIF. CDR3 sequence (DNA): TGTGCCAGCAGCCAAGATCCAGGCTCCCCAAGGATCTTC. Combining the CDR3 with reference TRBV3-1 and TRBJ1-2 gives the whole variable domain DTAVSQTPKYLVTQMGNDKSIKCEQNLGHDTMYWYKQDSKKFLKIMFSYNNKELIINETVPNRFSPKSPDKAHLNLHINSLELGDSAVYFCASSQDPGSPRIFGSGTRLTVV.